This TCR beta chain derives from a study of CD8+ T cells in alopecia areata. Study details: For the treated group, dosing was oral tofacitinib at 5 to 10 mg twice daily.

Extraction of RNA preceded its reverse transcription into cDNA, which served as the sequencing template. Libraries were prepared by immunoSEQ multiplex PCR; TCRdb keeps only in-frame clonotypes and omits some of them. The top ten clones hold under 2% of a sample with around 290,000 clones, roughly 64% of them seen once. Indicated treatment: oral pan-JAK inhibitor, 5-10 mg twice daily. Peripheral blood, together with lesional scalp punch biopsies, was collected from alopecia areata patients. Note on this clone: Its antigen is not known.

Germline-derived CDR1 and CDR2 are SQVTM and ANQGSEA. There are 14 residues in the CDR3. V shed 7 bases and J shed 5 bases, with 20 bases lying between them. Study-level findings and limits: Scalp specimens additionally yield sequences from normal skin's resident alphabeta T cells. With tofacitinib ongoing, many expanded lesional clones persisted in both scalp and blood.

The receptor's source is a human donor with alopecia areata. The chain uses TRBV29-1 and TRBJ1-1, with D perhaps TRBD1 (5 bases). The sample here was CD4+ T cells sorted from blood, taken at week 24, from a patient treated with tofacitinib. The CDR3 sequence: CSAGRAGQGTEAFF. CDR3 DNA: TGCAGCGCTGGCCGGGCGGGGCAGGGAACTGAAGCTTTCTTT.